Shown below are 10 T cell receptor beta chains from a single sample sequenced in a study of blood T cell repertoires in COVID-19. The assay was immunoSEQ multiplex PCR, and TCRdb's table has in-frame clones only and misses some. The data show some 290,000 clones, about nine tenths seen once. The sample was peripheral blood. The source of these receptors is a woman aged 30 to 39 with COVID-19, enrolled during active disease.

CDR3 amino acids: CAWALAGGPTDTQYF. In nucleotides, the CDR3 is TGTGCCTGGGCCCTAGCGGGAGGGCCCACAGATACGCAGTATTTT. V gene TRBV30 combines with J gene TRBJ2-3, with 12 positions matching TRBD2. From germline, CDR1 is GTSNPN and CDR2 SVGIG (reference sequence). V lost 5 bases, J lost 2 bases, and 5 bases stayed unmatched. The length of the CDR3 is 15 residues.

The chain combines TRBV21-1 with TRBJ2-1; the table's D call, TRBD2, has no DNA check behind it. TRBV21-1 counts as a pseudogene. This CDR3 comprises 19 residues. In DNA form, the CDR3 reads TGTGCCAGCAGGTGTATAACATTGGGACTAGCGGGAGGGAACAATGAGCAGTTCTTC. Protein sequence: CASRCITLGLAGGNNEQFF.

The chain recombines TRBV4-1 with TRBJ1-1; the match to TRBD1 covers 9 bases. The CDR3 runs 15 residues. Germline CDR1 MGHRA, CDR2 YSYEKL. The J segment lost 1 base and the V segment lost 4 bases, leaving 4 bases of the junction unmatched. The CDR3 loop is CASSPGDRANTEAFF. CDR3 sequence (DNA): TGCGCCAGCAGCCCCGGGGACAGGGCGAACACTGAAGCTTTCTTT.

The rearrangement joins TRBV28 to TRBJ2-1; a weak D match, TRBD2 (6 bases). The CDR3 is 16 amino acids. V dropped 5 bases and J dropped 4 bases, with 18 bases sitting between them. Per the germline V gene, CDR1 is MDHEN and CDR2 is SYDVKM. The CDR3 DNA is TGTGCCAGCAGTAGAGGGACTCCAAATACTTACAATGAGCAGTTCTTC. Protein product: CASSRGTPNTYNEQFF.

The chain combines TRBV27 with TRBJ2-1; D is undetermined. In germline, CDR1 is MNHEY, CDR2 SMNVEV (reference sequence). The CDR3 length is 15 residues. The ends were cut back, 3 bases at V and 6 bases at J, with 15 bases in the middle. The CDR3 protein is CASSFRFPRSNEQFF. The CDR3 nucleotides are TGTGCCAGCAGTTTCCGCTTCCCGAGGAGCAATGAGCAGTTCTTC.

The chain employs TRBV2 and TRBJ1-5, with TRBD1 matching 8 bases. This CDR3 has 15 residues. Germline-derived CDR1 and CDR2 are SNHLY and FYNNEI. V was clipped by 6 bases and J by 6 bases; unmatched bases: 10. The CDR3 DNA sequence: TGTGCCAGCAGCCTCGGACAGGGTGGTTCTCAGCCCCAGCATTTT. As protein: CASSLGQGGSQPQHF.

This clone was seen only a few times. The V gene is TRBV5-6, the J gene TRBJ2-1; no firm D call. This CDR3 comprises 16 residues. V lost 4 bases and J lost 0, with 14 bases in between. Germline values: CDR1 SGHDT, CDR2 YYEEEE. The CDR3 DNA is TGTGCCAGCAGCCCACTTACAGAGAGCTCCTACAATGAGCAGTTCTTC. Encoded protein: CASSPLTESSYNEQFF.

The rearrangement uses TRBV3-1 (or the pseudogene TRBV3-2) and TRBJ2-7, with D perhaps matching TRBD2 (6 bases). The germline CDR1 and CDR2 sequences are LGHDT and YNNKEL (reference sequence). The CDR3 has 15 amino acids. The V and J ends lost 1 base and 7 bases respectively, with 17 bases between them. The CDR3 reads CASSQGFGGAGEQYF. The CDR3 DNA is TGTGCCAGCAGCCAAGGATTCGGGGGAGCAGGGGAGCAGTACTTC.

This clone has a single count. This chain joins TRBV4-2 and TRBJ2-5; 7 bases are shared with TRBD2. This CDR3 is built from 13 residues. The V gene's germline CDR1 is LGHNA and CDR2 YNFKEQ. Germline trimming cut 2 bases from V and 5 bases from J; bases unmatched to any gene: 2. The CDR3 nucleotides are TGTGCCAGCAGCCAACGGGGGGACGAGACCCAGTACTTC. Its translation is CASSQRGDETQYF.

V usage is TRBV6-6 and J usage is TRBJ2-7, with 8 bases fitting TRBD1. The germline CDR1 and CDR2 sequences are MNHNY and SVGAGI (reference sequence). The CDR3 is made up of 13 amino acids. The trim removed 5 bases at V and 3 bases at J, leaving 3 bases unmatched. CDR3 bases: TGTGCCAGCAGTCAAGGACAGGGCTACGAGCAGTACTTC. It yields the protein CASSQGQGYEQYF.